A single sample is the source of the 2 T cell receptor beta chains below, sequenced in a study of PD-1 blockade in classical Hodgkin lymphoma. No patient escaped relapse after autologous stem cell transplantation, and brentuximab vedotin exposure varied. Using immunoSEQ multiplex PCR, the repertoire was profiled, and TCRdb retains in-frame clones only, with some absent. The sample records tens of thousands of clones, 80% to 90% being singletons. This sample comprised peripheral blood mononuclear cells (PBMCs), obtained at baseline. The receptors shown here come from a human donor with classical Hodgkin lymphoma.

The chain links TRBV18 to TRBJ2-5; TRBD1 might be the D (5 bases). Trimming took off 0 bases at V and 2 bases at J, with 16 bases between the two ends. Germline V lookup: CDR1 KGHSH, CDR2 LQKENI. The CDR3 length is 17 residues. As DNA, the CDR3 is TGTGCCAGCTCACCACCCCCTTTTGACAGAGCTCAAGAGACCCAGTACTTC. As protein: CASSPPPFDRAQETQYF.

This chain links TRBV2 with TRBJ1-5, with D maybe TRBD1 (5 bases). This CDR3 is 13 amino acids long. V was pared by 8 bases and J by 5 bases, with 13 bases between. CDR1 and CDR2 (germline): SNHLY, FYNNEI. The CDR3 spells CASGGGKDQPQHF. DNA of the CDR3: TGTGCCAGCGGCGGGGGGAAAGATCAGCCCCAGCATTTT.